Following are 8 T cell receptor beta chains from one sample sequenced in a study of blood T cell repertoires in COVID-19. Method: immunoSEQ multiplex PCR; TCRdb's copy keeps in-frame clones and lacks some. The data contain roughly 50,000 clones, 80% to 95% of them singletons. Sequenced material: peripheral blood. The receptor set was obtained from a man between 50 and 59 years old with active COVID-19.

This clone appeared once. The rearrangement uses TRBV3-1 (or the pseudogene TRBV3-2) and TRBJ1-2; 8 positions agree with TRBD1. The germline gives CDR1 LGHDT, CDR2 YNNKEL (reference sequence). V lost 6 bases and J lost 8; bases outside the gene matches: 11. This CDR3 has 14 residues. The CDR3 bases are TGTGCCAGCAGGGGACAGGCCCCCCTCGGAGGCTACACCTTC. Translated: CASRGQAPLGGYTF.

In DNA, the CDR3 is TGTGCCAGCAGCCCCGCAGGTGGGAGCAATCAGCCCCAGCATTTT. It yields the protein CASSPAGGSNQPQHF. J is TRBJ1-5 and V is TRBV28, with D unresolved. This CDR3 has 15 amino acids. Germline V gene sequence: CDR1 MDHEN, CDR2 SYDVKM. The V gene lost 6 bases and the J gene lost 1 base, with 13 bases spanning the gap.

The rearrangement links TRBV5-1 to TRBJ1-2, with D maybe TRBD1 (6 bases). The CDR3 runs 16 residues. Germline V gene sequence: CDR1 SGHRS, CDR2 YFSETQ. V lost 4 bases and J 5 bases, leaving 21 bases between the germline ends. DNA of the CDR3: TGCGCCAGCAGCGCCCGGGGCAGGGGACAAGGATATGGCTACACCTTC. Its translation is CASSARGRGQGYGYTF.

This clone showed up just once. The rearrangement links TRBV11-2 to TRBJ2-7; no clear D gene. V was shortened by 1 base and J by 3 bases, with 4 bases between the two germline ends. The CDR3 spans 12 residues. Germline lookup yields CDR1 SGHAT and CDR2 FQNNGV. The CDR3 region is CASSLGVYEQYF. The CDR3 DNA is TGTGCCAGCAGCTTAGGAGTCTACGAGCAGTACTTC.

The rearrangement uses TRBV5-1 and TRBJ2-7, with TRBD1 matching over 8 bases. Germline values: CDR1 SGHRS, CDR2 YFSETQ. This CDR3 spans 15 amino acids. With V trimmed by 0 bases and J by 6 bases, 8 bases remained unmatched. The CDR3 DNA follows: TGCGCCAGCAGCTTGGACGGACAGGGAGGCCGCGAGCAGTACTTC. Its protein product is CASSLDGQGGREQYF.

The chain uses TRBV3-1 (or the pseudogene TRBV3-2) and TRBJ2-2; 13 bases are a match to TRBD2. V shed 1 base and J 5 bases; nucleotides not matched to a gene: 7. Germline V gene data show CDR1 as LGHDT and CDR2 as YNNKEL (reference sequence). The length of the CDR3 is 18 residues. The CDR3 reads CASSQVLTSGRGTGELFF. Here the CDR3 DNA reads TGTGCCAGCAGCCAAGTGTTAACTAGCGGGAGGGGGACCGGGGAGCTGTTTTTT.

This sequence joins TRBV4-1 and TRBJ1-2, with 8 nucleotides matching TRBD1. CDR1 MGHRA and CDR2 YSYEKL come from the germline V gene. The trim removed 6 bases at V and 3 bases at J, leaving 3 bases unmatched. The CDR3 is 13 residues long. This chain's CDR3 is CASSDRGDYGYTF. The DNA of the CDR3 is TGCGCCAGCAGTGACAGGGGAGACTATGGCTACACCTTC.

V is TRBV7-2 and J is TRBJ1-2; 7 nucleotides agree with TRBD1. Unmatched junction bases numbered 9, after V lost 1 base and J lost 7 bases. The CDR3 contains 15 residues. Germline values: CDR1 SGHTA, CDR2 FQGNSA. The CDR3 protein is CASSLEGRGQAGYTF. The CDR3 nucleotides read TGTGCCAGCAGCTTAGAGGGTAGAGGACAGGCTGGCTACACCTTC.